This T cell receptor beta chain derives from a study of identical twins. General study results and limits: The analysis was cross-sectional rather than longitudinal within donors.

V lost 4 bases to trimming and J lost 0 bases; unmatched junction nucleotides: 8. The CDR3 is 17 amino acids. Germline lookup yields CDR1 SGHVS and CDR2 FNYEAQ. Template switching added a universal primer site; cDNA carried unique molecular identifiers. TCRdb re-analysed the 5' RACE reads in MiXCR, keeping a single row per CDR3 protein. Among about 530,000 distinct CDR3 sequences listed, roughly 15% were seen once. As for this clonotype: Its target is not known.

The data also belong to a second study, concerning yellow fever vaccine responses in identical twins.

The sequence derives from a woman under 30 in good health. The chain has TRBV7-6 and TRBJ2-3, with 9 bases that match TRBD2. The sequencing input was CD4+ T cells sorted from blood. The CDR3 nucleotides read TGTGCCAGCAGCTCCCACAGGCTAGCGGGAAGCACAGATACGCAGTATTTT. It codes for CASSSHRLAGSTDTQYF.